This T cell receptor beta chain was captured in a study of shared clonotypes between healthy human individuals. Looked up from germline, CDR1 is SEHNR and CDR2 is FQNEAQ (reference sequence). V lost 5 bases and J lost 5; bases outside the gene matches: 7. This CDR3 has 16 residues. CD45RO-negative CD8 cells positively selected for CCR7 made up the naive population, which excluded terminally differentiated effector memory CD45RA+ cells. Nashville, Tennessee was home to all donors, who were Caucasian adults. Study outcomes and limitations: For naive CD4 cells, approximately 4.8% of clonotypes were shared across a handful of donors. Clonotype sharing across donors was expected to vary with sequencing depth. Clonotypes not shared had lower generation probabilities than those common to all four donors.

About this clone itself: Its antigen remains unidentified.

Produced via immunoSEQ multiplex PCR; TCRdb's table is partial and in-frame only. Seen here are about 820,000 clones, roughly 92% observed once, and the top ten hold approximately 25%. The V call is TRBV7-9, the J call TRBJ2-5, with TRBD2 identical over 14 bases. The sequence was obtained from a young man in good health. Sequences were obtained from naive CD8+ T cells sorted from blood. CDR3 DNA sequence: TGTGCCAGCAGCGAAATACGGACTAGCGGGAGGGAGACCCAGTACTTC. Amino acids: CASSEIRTSGRETQYF.